The 22 T cell receptor beta chains presented below share a single source sample, sequenced in a study of shared clonotypes between healthy human individuals. Generated by immunoSEQ multiplex PCR, the TCRdb table keeps only in-frame clones and is missing some. The sample lists some 680,000 clones, about three quarters occurring once. The sequencing sample was made of memory CD4+ T cells sorted from blood. Regarding subset: CD45RA-negative fraction. These receptors were obtained from a woman aged 25 to 39 in good health.

This clone was counted ten times or more. The chain carries TRBV6-1 and TRBJ1-3, with TRBD1 identical over 7 bases. The junction had 17 bases not matched to a gene; V was cut back by 4 bases and J by 8 bases. Germline V CDR1 and CDR2: MNHNS, SASEGT. The CDR3 consists of 17 residues. The CDR3 DNA sequence: TGTGCCAGCAGTGTTGAGGCAGGGGGGAGGGTTGGGTACACCATATATTTT. This sequence encodes CASSVEAGGRVGYTIYF.

Comments on this clone: Given the absence of the conserved phenylalanine or tryptophan at the CDR3 end, a read error is likely. The DNA is omitted, as the CDR3 cannot be located on it reliably, and the CDR3 follows TCRdb's listing. The chain joins TRBV27 to TRBJ2-4. The CDR3 has 8 amino acids, counting both end residues. Germline values: CDR1 MNHEY, CDR2 SMNVEV (reference sequence). The CDR3 loop is CASSGIAS.

In the case of this clone: The junction shows a germline mismatch at one end, possibly a read error. V is TRBV10-1 and J is TRBJ2-7, with 12 bases identical to TRBD2. The CDR3 sequence is 14 residues long. Germline V lookup: CDR1 WNHNN, CDR2 SYGVQD (reference sequence). CDR3 in DNA: TGCGCCACCAGTGAGGGACTAGCGGGCTACGAGCAGTACTTC. Its translation is CATSEGLAGYEQYF.

The chain links TRBV7-6 to TRBJ2-2; 7 bases fit TRBD1. After removal of 3 bases from V and 6 bases from J, the junction contained 7 bases not matched to a gene. The germline gives CDR1 SGHVS, CDR2 FNYEAQ. The CDR3 covers 15 residues. CDR3 in amino acids: CASSFVGGAAGELFF. DNA for the CDR3: TGTGCCAGCAGCTTTGTAGGGGGCGCCGCCGGGGAGCTGTTTTTT.

J is TRBJ2-3 and V is TRBV4-2; 9 bases map to TRBD2. CDR1 and CDR2 from the germline V gene are LGHNA and YNFKEQ. The CDR3 is 17 residues long. V lost 4 bases and J lost 0; bases outside the gene matches: 8. The CDR3 sequence: CASSRTTTSGSTDTQYF. In DNA form, the CDR3 reads TGTGCCAGCAGCCGAACAACGACTAGCGGTAGCACAGATACGCAGTATTTT.

This chain connects TRBV29-1 to TRBJ2-7, with D possibly being TRBD1 or TRBD2 (6 bases each). The CDR3 consists of 13 residues. Germline V CDR1 and CDR2: SQVTM, ANQGSEA. The CDR3 DNA follows: TGCACCCCGAGGGGGGAGCATACCTACGAGCAGTACTTC. Translated, it gives CTPRGEHTYEQYF.

V gene TRBV4-2 combines with J gene TRBJ1-2, with D possibly TRBD1 on 6 matching bases. With 0 bases removed from V and 6 bases from J, the gap between germline ends came to 14 bases. The CDR3 has 15 residues. Germline loops: CDR1 LGHNA, CDR2 YNFKEQ. The CDR3 region has the DNA TGTGCCAGCAGCCAAGATAAAGGGGGTTCAAATGGCTACACCTTC. Protein sequence: CASSQDKGGSNGYTF.

The V and J genes are TRBV6-6 and TRBJ1-1; a possible D gene is TRBD1 (6 bases). V shed 6 bases and J shed 6 bases, with 20 bases lying between them. The CDR3 is made up of 15 amino acids. Germline V gene lookup returns CDR1 MNHNY and CDR2 SVGAGI (reference sequence). The CDR3 DNA sequence: TGTGCCAGCAGCAGAAACCTACAGGGAGGGGCTGAAGCTTTCTTT. Amino acids: CASSRNLQGGAEAFF.

This chain joins TRBV5-4 and TRBJ1-4; no clear D. This CDR3 is 16 amino acids long. Trimming took 7 bases from V and 5 from J, leaving 21 bases between them. Germline assignment: CDR1 SGHNT and CDR2 YYREEE (reference sequence). The CDR3 DNA reads TGTGCCAGCGCCCCGGGAGCGGGCAGAGAAAATGAAAAACTGTTTTTT. Protein sequence: CASAPGAGRENEKLFF. Together with reference TRBV5-4 and TRBJ1-4, the CDR3 gives the full variable domain: ETGVTQSPTHLIKTRGQQVTLRCSSQSGHNTVSWYQQALGQGPQFIFQYYREEENGRGNFPPRFSGLQFPNYSSELNVNALELDDSALYLCASAPGAGRENEKLFFGSGTQLSVL.

V is TRBV5-1 and J is TRBJ2-7, with 10 positions matching TRBD1. Trimming cost V 3 bases and J 4 bases; bases outside gene matches: 4. Germline CDR1 SGHRS, CDR2 YFSETQ. CDR3 length: 14 residues. Here the CDR3 DNA reads TGCGCCAGCAGCTGGGACAGGGGAGGTTACGAGCAGTACTTC. This gives the protein CASSWDRGGYEQYF. The full variable domain, its missing parts supplied by reference TRBV5-1 and TRBJ2-7, is KAGVTQTPRYLIKTRGQQVTLSCSPISGHRSVSWYQQTPGQGLQFLFEYFSETQRNKGNFPGRFSGRQFSNSRSEMNVSTLELGDSALYLCASSWDRGGYEQYFGPGTRLTVT.

The chain links TRBV2 to TRBJ2-1; 9 bases are shared with TRBD1. Looked up from germline, CDR1 is SNHLY and CDR2 is FYNNEI. The CDR3 has 13 residues. V gave up 6 bases and J gave up 6 bases; unmatched junction bases: 3. CDR3 nucleotide sequence: TGTGCCAGCAGCCCGGGACAGGGCAATGAGCAGTTCTTC. Translation: CASSPGQGNEQFF.

The chain joins TRBV6-1 to TRBJ2-5; D might be TRBD2 (6 bases). The germline V and J ends were trimmed by 4 bases and 5 bases, with 14 bases remaining between them. Germline V gene sequence: CDR1 MNHNS, CDR2 SASEGT. CDR3 length: 14 residues. CDR3 nucleotides: TGTGCCAGCAGTGGGGGACTCCTAGCCGAGACCCAGTACTTC. Protein sequence: CASSGGLLAETQYF.

The rearrangement joins TRBV7-2 to TRBJ2-2, with D maybe TRBD2 (6 bases). Trimming took off 1 base at V and 2 bases at J, with 8 bases between the two ends. Germline-derived CDR1 and CDR2 are SGHTA and FQGNSA. The CDR3 length is 15 residues. The CDR3: CASSLGDFNTGELFF. CDR3 bases: TGTGCCAGCAGCTTAGGGGACTTCAACACCGGGGAGCTGTTTTTT.

This sequence joins TRBV13 and TRBJ1-1; 7 bases match TRBD1. This CDR3 is built from 15 residues. Germline loops: CDR1 PRHDT, CDR2 FYEKMQ (reference sequence). The junction had 2 bases not matched to a gene; V was cut back by 0 bases and J by 1 base. CDR3 DNA: TGTGCCAGCAGCTTAGGGGACAGGAGGAACACTGAAGCTTTCTTT. This encodes CASSLGDRRNTEAFF. Filled out from reference TRBV13 and TRBJ1-1, the complete variable domain reads AAGVIQSPRHLIKEKRETATLKCYPIPRHDTVYWYQQGPGQDPQFLISFYEKMQSDKGSIPDRFSAQQFSDYHSELNMSSLELGDSALYFCASSLGDRRNTEAFFGQGTRLTVV.

This sequence joins TRBV27 and TRBJ2-1, with 8 nucleotides matching TRBD2. J gave up 7 bases and V 10 bases, and 12 bases lay outside the gene matches. The CDR3 is made up of 14 amino acids. CDR1 and CDR2 from the germline V gene are MNHEY and SMNVEV (reference sequence). The CDR3, as DNA: TGTGCCACCGGACTAGCCATACATAAGAATGAGCAGTTCTTC. The encoded protein is CATGLAIHKNEQFF.

The chain uses TRBV6-5 and TRBJ1-2; 9 bases fit TRBD1. J was trimmed by 0 bases and V by 7 bases; bases with no gene match: 6. CDR1 and CDR2 (germline): MNHEY, SVGAGI. The CDR3 runs 15 residues. The CDR3 region has the DNA TGTGCCAGCAAACCGGACAGGGGAACTAACTATGGCTACACCTTC. It is translated as CASKPDRGTNYGYTF.

At least ten counts were recorded for this clone. The chain joins TRBV2 to TRBJ1-3, with no clear D. Germline CDR1 SNHLY, CDR2 FYNNEI. This CDR3 contains 15 residues. Trimming shortened V by 8 bases and J by 0 bases, and 14 bases separated the two germline ends. DNA for the CDR3: TGTGCCAGCGGGGAGTTAATGAGCTCTGGAAACACCATATATTTT. Translated: CASGELMSSGNTIYF.

The V and J genes are TRBV5-4 and TRBJ1-2, with 8 positions matching TRBD1. V was clipped by 4 bases and J by 5 bases; unmatched bases: 10. The CDR3 totals 15 residues. Germline V lookup: CDR1 SGHNT, CDR2 YYREEE (reference sequence). The CDR3 DNA follows: TGTGCCAGCAGCCCAGACCGGGACAGGAGGTATGGCTACACCTTC. Its translation: CASSPDRDRRYGYTF.

This clone was counted a single time. J is TRBJ2-7 and V is TRBV5-5; D is perhaps TRBD2 (5 bases). The length of the CDR3 is 12 residues. Germline V gene data show CDR1 as SGHKS and CDR2 as YYEKEE (reference sequence). V gave up 1 base and J gave up 5 bases, with 7 bases separating them. CDR3 DNA: TGTGCCAGCAGCTTGTTCGGGGACGAGCAGTACTTC. Protein: CASSLFGDEQYF.

This chain uses TRBV19 with TRBJ2-2, with 8 bases lining up with TRBD2. V dropped 6 bases and J dropped 1; count of bases not matched to a gene: 4. Per the germline V gene, CDR1 is LNHDA and CDR2 is SQIVND (reference sequence). This CDR3 has 15 residues. The CDR3 region has the DNA TGTGCCAGTAGATTAGCGGGATTGAACACCGGGGAGCTGTTTTTT. It yields the protein CASRLAGLNTGELFF.

This chain connects TRBV27 to TRBJ2-3, with TRBD1 identical over 7 bases. Germline trimming cut 2 bases from V and 6 bases from J; bases unmatched to any gene: 8. The germline CDR1 and CDR2 sequences are MNHEY and SMNVEV (reference sequence). The CDR3 is 15 residues long. CDR3 sequence: CASSLGGQFSDTQYF. The DNA of the CDR3 is TGTGCCAGCAGTTTAGGGGGACAGTTTTCTGATACGCAGTATTTT.

The chain combines TRBV4-2 with TRBJ1-5, with no clear D. Germline V gene data show CDR1 as LGHNA and CDR2 as YNFKEQ. CDR3 length: 13 amino acids. The V and J ends lost 0 bases and 4 bases respectively, with 4 bases between them. As DNA, the CDR3 is TGTGCCAGCAGCCAAGATCCGAATCAGCCCCAGCATTTT. Translated, it gives CASSQDPNQPQHF.